This T cell receptor (beta chain) is from a study of blood T cell repertoires in COVID-19. V trimming: 0 bases; J trimming: 5 bases; junction bases outside the gene matches: 11. The CDR3 runs 17 residues. Per germline, CDR1 SGHRS and CDR2 YFSETQ. Here immunoSEQ multiplex PCR was the method, and the copy in TCRdb shows in-frame clones only, minus some. Found here are around 120,000 clones, less than 75% of them singletons; the top ten hold 0.65% to 0.95%. This TCR was recovered from a human donor with acute or convalescent COVID-19. The donor label of this sample is uncertain. Sequences were obtained from peripheral blood. The chain couples TRBV5-1 to TRBJ2-1, with 7 bases matching TRBD2. The CDR3 spells CASSLGAWRGSNNEQFF. DNA for the CDR3: TGCGCCAGCAGCTTGGGGGCGTGGCGGGGGTCAAACAATGAGCAGTTCTTC.